Following are 24 T cell receptor beta chains from one sample sequenced in a study of Graves' ophthalmopathy and Graves' hyperthyroidism. Beta-chain TCR CDR3 regions were amplified from RNA transcripts. The workflow started with a first-round RT-PCR run with HTBI primers and then moved on to a second-round multiplex PCR. One entry per CDR3 protein results from TCRdb running MiXCR on the multiplex PCR reads. The sample lists roughly 1.1 million distinct CDR3 sequences; 35% to 40% were seen once. Sequencing was carried out using peripheral blood or thyroid tissue (not recorded which). The receptors stem from an adult man with Graves' hyperthyroidism.

This clonotype was seen ten or more times. The rearrangement uses TRBV7-9 and TRBJ2-5, with D possibly being TRBD2 (6 bases). CDR3 length: 15 residues. V lost 1 base, J lost 4 bases, and 13 bases lay in between. Germline V CDR1 and CDR2: SEHNR, FQNEAQ (reference sequence). Written as DNA, the CDR3 is TGTGCCAGCAGCTTAGGACCACGACTAGGAGAGACCCAGTACTTC. Its protein is CASSLGPRLGETQYF.

This clonotype was seen at least ten times. The chain employs TRBV5-5 and TRBJ1-5; 8 bases map to TRBD1. CDR3 length: 13 residues. The trim removed 5 bases at V and 11 bases at J, leaving 9 bases unmatched. Germline V CDR1 and CDR2: SGHKS, YYEKEE (reference sequence). The CDR3 sequence is CASSQGQGWAQHF. The CDR3 nucleotides read TGTGCCAGCAGTCAAGGACAGGGATGGGCCCAGCATTTT.

This clonotype was picked up many times. The chain uses TRBV25-1 and TRBJ2-7, with 7 bases fitting TRBD1. Looked up from germline, CDR1 is MGHDK and CDR2 is SYGVNS. Trimming at V came to 6 bases and at J to 5 bases, leaving 10 bases not matched to a gene. CDR3 length equals 14 residues. CDR3 loop: CASRPLDRDNEQYF. The DNA of the CDR3 is TGTGCCAGCAGACCATTAGACAGGGACAACGAGCAGTACTTC.

At least ten counts were recorded for this clonotype. The chain joins TRBV20-1 to TRBJ2-5; weak D call: TRBD1 (5 bases). Between the trimmed V and J ends, which lost 4 bases and 5 bases, there was a span of 11 bases. CDR3 size: 12 residues. Germline CDR1 DFQATT, CDR2 SNEGSKA (reference sequence). CDR3 in amino acids: CSATGFGETQYF. CDR3 in DNA: TGCAGTGCTACAGGGTTTGGGGAGACCCAGTACTTC.

In this sample, this clonotype turned up a few times. V and J are TRBV12-3 or TRBV12-4 and TRBJ1-2; unclear D gene. The germline V and J ends were trimmed by 8 bases and 8 bases, with 9 bases remaining between them. The CDR3 extends over 10 amino acids. CDR3 residues: CASSPAGYTF. DNA for the CDR3: TGTGCCAGCTCACCGGCGGGCTACACCTTC.

This clonotype was observed once. The CDR3 ends on some other residue instead of the conserved phenylalanine or tryptophan, so this is likely a read error. The DNA is omitted, as the CDR3 cannot be located on it reliably, and the CDR3 follows TCRdb's listing. The V call is TRBV7-2, the J call TRBJ2-6; TRBD2 is the table's D call and was not checked against the DNA. Germline-derived CDR1 and CDR2 are SGHTA and FQGNSA. The CDR3 is 9 amino acids long, termini counted. The CDR3 here is CASKSGFNT.

The chain recombines TRBV25-1 with TRBJ2-7; 9 bases are a match to TRBD1. CDR3 length: 19 amino acids. The V gene's germline CDR1 is MGHDK and CDR2 SYGVNS. V shed 6 bases, J shed 3 bases, and the junction held 21 bases outside the gene matches. CDR3 DNA sequence: TGTGCCAGCAGCCAACGAATCTATCTACACCGGGACAGGGTCTACGAGCAGTACTTC. It is translated as CASSQRIYLHRDRVYEQYF.

Notes on this clonotype: A read error is possible here, since a much larger clone lies one base away. The V gene is TRBV25-1, the J gene TRBJ1-6; no firm D call. In germline, CDR1 is MGHDK, CDR2 SYGVNS. The CDR3 spans 16 residues. V was trimmed by 6 bases and J by 11 bases, leaving 23 bases between them. The DNA of the CDR3 is TGTGCCAGCAGCCATCGGGCGGGCAGTTTCGGGCCACCCCTCCACTTT. Translated, it gives CASSHRAGSFGPPLHF.

A note on this clonotype: A single base separates this from a much larger clone, so it may be a read error. The V gene is TRBV29-1, the J gene TRBJ2-2; a weak D match, TRBD1 (6 bases). The germline CDR1 and CDR2 sequences are SQVTM and ANQGSEA. V lost 6 bases and J 7 bases, leaving 15 bases between the germline ends. The CDR3 length is 13 residues. In DNA, the CDR3 is TGCAGCGTCCAGACAGGACGGATCGGGGAGCTGTTTTTT. Its translation: CSVQTGRIGELFF.

Many counts were recorded for this clonotype. This rearrangement joins TRBV7-9 to TRBJ1-5; D gene ambiguous. CDR3 length: 14 residues. CDR1 is SEHNR and CDR2 is FQNEAQ in the germline V gene (reference sequence). V was trimmed by 6 bases and J by 5 bases, leaving 14 bases between them. The chain's CDR3 is CASSSLEPHQPQHF. Here the CDR3 DNA reads TGTGCCAGCAGTTCCCTCGAGCCCCATCAGCCCCAGCATTTT.

V and J are TRBV10-3 and TRBJ1-1, with a weak D call TRBD1 (5 bases). The V and J ends lost 6 bases and 0 bases respectively, with 14 bases between them. The length of the CDR3 is 15 residues. Germline CDR1 reads ENHRY; CDR2 reads SYGVKD. The CDR3 DNA reads as TGTGCCATCAGAAGAACCGGGACGGTGAACACTGAAGCTTTCTTT. It yields the protein CAIRRTGTVNTEAFF.

The rearrangement links TRBV6-6 to TRBJ2-5; D is perhaps TRBD1 (6 bases). CDR3 length: 14 residues. The germline V and J ends were trimmed by 4 bases and 3 bases, with 12 bases remaining between them. Germline V lookup: CDR1 MNHNY, CDR2 SVGAGI (reference sequence). CDR3 in amino acids: CASSLSDRKETQYF. DNA of the CDR3: TGTGCCAGCAGTTTAAGTGACAGGAAAGAGACCCAGTACTTC.

This clonotype appeared many times. The J gene is TRBJ2-7, the V gene TRBV29-1; 12 nucleotides agree with TRBD2. Germline V CDR1 and CDR2: SQVTM, ANQGSEA. The CDR3 covers 15 residues. V shed 3 bases and J 4 bases; nucleotides not matched to a gene: 7. Here the CDR3 reads CSVDSTSGRGYEQYF. The DNA for the CDR3 is TGCAGCGTTGACTCGACTAGCGGGAGAGGGTACGAGCAGTACTTC.

This clonotype has a single count. The chain uses TRBV25-1 and TRBJ2-2, with 8 bases lining up with TRBD1. The CDR3 totals 16 residues. Germline CDR1 and CDR2: MGHDK and SYGVNS. Trimming cost V 0 bases and J 3 bases; bases outside gene matches: 3. The CDR3 coding sequence is TGTGCCAGCAGTGAATACGGACAGGGCCACACCGGGGAGCTGTTTTTT. As protein: CASSEYGQGHTGELFF.

With regard to this clonotype: A much bigger clone sits one base away, suggesting this may be a read error. The CDR3 DNA follows: TGCAGTGCGACTAGCAGTCTAACCTACGAGCAGTACTTC. This codes for CSATSSLTYEQYF. The chain couples TRBV20-1 to TRBJ2-7, with TRBD2 identical over 7 bases. The CDR3 length is 13 residues. Losses at the gene ends were 6 bases for V and 2 bases for J; bases not matched to a gene: 7. The germline V gene encodes CDR1 DFQATT and CDR2 SNEGSKA (reference sequence).

The chain employs TRBV20-1 and TRBJ2-7; no definite D call. CDR3 length: 14 residues. Germline assignment: CDR1 DFQATT and CDR2 SNEGSKA (reference sequence). Trimming stripped 6 bases from V and 0 bases from J, with 15 bases between. DNA of the CDR3: TGCAGTGCCTTACAAACTGCGCACTCCTACGAGCAGTACTTC. It encodes CSALQTAHSYEQYF.

CDR3 residues: CASSLEYRPPRPGYGYTF. The CDR3 DNA is TGTGCCAGCAGCTTAGAATACCGTCCCCCCCGCCCCGGCTATGGCTACACCTTC. The rearrangement joins TRBV7-9 to TRBJ1-2; D remains unclear. Germline lookup yields CDR1 SEHNR and CDR2 FQNEAQ (reference sequence). The CDR3 runs 18 residues. Trimming shortened V by 1 base and J by 4 bases, and 22 bases separated the two germline ends.

The chain recombines TRBV7-2 with TRBJ1-1, with TRBD1 as a possible D gene (6 bases). Trimming left V 3 bases short and J 5 bases short, with 13 bases between. Germline lookup yields CDR1 SGHTA and CDR2 FQGNSA. CDR3 length: 14 amino acids. Written as DNA, the CDR3 is TGTGCCAGCAGCTTTCTGGGGGCATGGACTGAAGCTTTCTTT. Its translation: CASSFLGAWTEAFF.

This clonotype was found a few times. V is TRBV24-1 and J is TRBJ2-2; TRBD1 matches at 11 bases. The CDR3 length is 17 residues. The V gene end was trimmed by 3 bases and the J gene end by 6 bases; junction bases not matched to a gene: 8. Per the germline V gene, CDR1 is KGHDR and CDR2 is SFDVKD. Here the CDR3 DNA reads TGTGCCACCAGTGATACCCGGACAGGGGGCGCCCCCGGGGAGCTGTTTTTT. Translating gives CATSDTRTGGAPGELFF.

This clonotype has a count of ten or more. The chain combines TRBV24-1 with TRBJ1-6, with D tentatively TRBD1 (5 bases). The V gene lost 6 bases and the J gene lost 8 bases, with 19 bases spanning the gap. Looked up from germline, CDR1 is KGHDR and CDR2 is SFDVKD. This CDR3 has 16 residues. CDR3 loop: CATSKDMVPADSPLHF. For the CDR3, the DNA is TGTGCCACCAGTAAGGACATGGTCCCTGCCGATTCACCCCTCCACTTT.

The chain joins TRBV28 to TRBJ2-6; D gene unclear. The CDR3 totals 17 residues. Germline assignment: CDR1 MDHEN and CDR2 SYDVKM. V lost 5 bases to trimming and J lost 0 bases, with 14 bases between them. The CDR3 reads CASSPPGPSSGANVLTF. CDR3 DNA sequence: TGTGCCAGCAGTCCCCCGGGCCCTAGCTCTGGGGCCAACGTCCTGACTTTC.

This clonotype came up many times. This chain connects TRBV11-2 to TRBJ2-5, with D tentatively TRBD2 (6 bases). The length of the CDR3 is 15 residues. Germline V gives CDR1 SGHAT, CDR2 FQNNGV. The ends were cut back, 0 bases at V and 1 base at J, with 9 bases in the middle. The CDR3 spells CASSLEWDSQETQYF. The CDR3 region has the DNA TGTGCCAGCAGCTTAGAGTGGGACTCCCAAGAGACCCAGTACTTC.

The CDR3 region has the DNA TGTGCCAGCAGCTTAGGGGGGGGCCCGAACACCGGGGAGCTGTTTTTT. Protein product: CASSLGGGPNTGELFF. The chain carries TRBV7-6 and TRBJ2-2, with D possibly matching TRBD2 (7 bases). Germline-derived CDR1 and CDR2 are SGHVS and FNYEAQ. Trimming cost V 1 base and J 0 bases, with 9 bases left between them. This CDR3 contains 16 residues.

This clonotype has a count of ten or more. This sequence joins TRBV20-1 and TRBJ2-7; D unclear. The CDR3 runs to 11 residues. V lost 5 bases to trimming and J lost 4 bases, with 9 bases between them. Germline assignment: CDR1 DFQATT and CDR2 SNEGSKA (reference sequence). The CDR3 reads CSAPILYEQYF. The CDR3 bases are TGCAGTGCTCCGATCCTTTACGAGCAGTACTTC.